This T cell receptor beta chain was sequenced in a study of CD8 T cells in ankylosing spondylitis. TCRdb ran MiXCR on the 5' RACE reads and lists one entry per CDR3 protein. The sample carries around 250,000 distinct CDR3 sequences, over 30% recorded once. This clonotype was counted between two and nine times. As yet, its antigen is unknown. The CDR3 sequence is 16 residues long. V trimming: 9 bases; J trimming: 2 bases; junction bases outside the gene matches: 13. Germline V CDR1 and CDR2: LNHNV, YYDKDF (reference sequence). Study-wide results and limits: Previously reported in reactive arthritis synovial fluid and blood were some of the motif variants. A TCR beta motif of under ten highly homologous variants seemed to mark ankylosing spondylitis blood.

This clonotype originated in a male donor with ankylosing spondylitis or in good health (not recorded which). The sequenced sample was blood, either unsorted or a sorted T cell fraction (not recorded which). This chain links TRBV15 with TRBJ2-3; 8 bases fit TRBD1. Written as DNA, the CDR3 is TGTGCCACTTCCCCCCGGAGGACAGGGAACACAGATACGCAGTATTTT. This codes for CATSPRRTGNTDTQYF.